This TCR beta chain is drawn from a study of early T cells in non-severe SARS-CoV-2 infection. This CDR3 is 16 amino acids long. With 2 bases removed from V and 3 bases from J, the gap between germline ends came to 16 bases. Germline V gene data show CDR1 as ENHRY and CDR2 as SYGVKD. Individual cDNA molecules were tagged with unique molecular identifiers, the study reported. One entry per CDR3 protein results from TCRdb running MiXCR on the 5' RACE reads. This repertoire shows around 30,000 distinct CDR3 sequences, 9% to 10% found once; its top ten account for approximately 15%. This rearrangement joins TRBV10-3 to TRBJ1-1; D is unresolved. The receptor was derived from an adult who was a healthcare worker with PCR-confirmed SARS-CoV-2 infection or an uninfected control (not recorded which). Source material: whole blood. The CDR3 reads CAISEGFRSGDTEAFF. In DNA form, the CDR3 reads TGTGCCATCAGTGAGGGCTTCCGGTCCGGAGACACTGAAGCTTTCTTT.